The rows below give T cell receptor beta chains drawn from one sample of a study of cytotoxic CD8 clonotypes in ibrutinib-treated CLL. Sequencing was performed with immunoSEQ multiplex PCR; in TCRdb, only in-frame clones are kept and a portion is missing. The sample lists about 310,000 clones; about 80% were seen once. This specimen was PBMCs, taken before ibrutinib treatment. The source of these receptors is a human donor with chronic lymphocytic leukemia. The CDR3 runs from the conserved cysteine through the conserved F or W. D genes are given only for firm matches. Clone size is shown for a subset of rows, as once, few, many or a class of expanded clone.

TRBV19	.	TRBJ2-7	TRBD1	TGTGCCAGTAGTATAGATCTAAGGACAGGTCTCGACGAGCAGTACTTC	CASSIDLRTGLDEQYF
TRBV28	few	TRBJ1-4	.	TGTGCCAGCAGTTCAACTAATGAAAAACTGTTTTTT	CASSSTNEKLFF
TRBV10-3	.	TRBJ2-3	TRBD1	TGTGCCATCAGTCAGACAGGGGGCGCAGATACGCAGTATTTT	CAISQTGGADTQYF
TRBV7-6	few	TRBJ2-1	.	TGTGCCAGCAGCTTGCGGACTGAGAACAATGAGCAGTTCTTC	CASSLRTENNEQFF
TRBV5-4	.	TRBJ2-7	.	TGTGCCAGCAGCTTCCAGGGCGCCAGCTACGAGCAGTACTTC	CASSFQGASYEQYF
TRBV11-2	.	TRBJ2-7	.	TGTGCCAGCAGCTTAATTTTTTATTCGCAGGAGCAGTACTTC	CASSLIFYSQEQYF
TRBV4-3	.	TRBJ2-7	TRBD2	TGCGCCAGCAGCCAAGAGAGCGGGAGGATGACCTACGAGCAGTACTTC	CASSQESGRMTYEQYF
TRBV5-4	.	TRBJ2-5	TRBD1	TGTGCCACGAGGGACAGGGGGGCCAGAGAGACCCAGTACTTC	CATRDRGARETQYF
TRBV7-9	.	TRBJ1-5	TRBD1	TGTGCCAGCAGCTTAGTGTCGGGACAGGGTTCTTCTAGCAATCAGCCCCAGCATTTT	CASSLVSGQGSSSNQPQHF
TRBV11-2	once	TRBJ2-2	TRBD1	TGTGCCAGCAGCCCTACCGGGACAGGGGGACTAGGGGAGCTGTTTTTT	CASSPTGTGGLGELFF
TRBV27	.	TRBJ2-7	.	TGTGCCAGCAGTTTATCGATGGGGCCCTACGAGCAGTACTTC	CASSLSMGPYEQYF
TRBV2	.	TRBJ2-6	.	TGTGCCAGCAGGGATAGAACTGGGGCCAACGTCCTGACTTTC	CASRDRTGANVLTF
TRBV4-3	.	TRBJ1-2	.	TGCGCCAGCAGCCAAGAACTTAGCCCGGGGGCAGGAGGCTACACCTTC	CASSQELSPGAGGYTF
TRBV5-4	.	TRBJ2-3	TRBD2	TGTGCCAGCAGCGGACGGACTAGCGGTAGCACAGATACGCAGTATTTT	CASSGRTSGSTDTQYF
TRBV11-1	.	TRBJ2-7	.	TGTGCCAGCAGCTCAGCGGGTCTAACCTACGAGCAGTACTTC	CASSSAGLTYEQYF
TRBV28	.	TRBJ2-5	.	TGTGCCAGCATTAGTTACCGGGACACCCAAGAGACCCAGTACTTC	CASISYRDTQETQYF
TRBV18	.	TRBJ2-7	.	TGTGCCAGCTCACCAGCTAGCGACTACGAGCAGTACTTC	CASSPASDYEQYF
TRBV28	.	TRBJ2-1	TRBD2	TGTGCCAGCAGTTACTCAGCGGGAGGGCCTTGGAATGAGCAGTTCTTC	CASSYSAGGPWNEQFF
TRBV27	.	TRBJ2-3	TRBD2	TGTGCCAGCGTCCCCTCCACGACCGGGACTAGCGGGGACAGCACAGATACGCAGTATTTT	CASVPSTTGTSGDSTDTQYF
TRBV27	.	TRBJ2-1	TRBD2	TGTGCCAGCAGGTTAGCGGGAGGATACAATGAGCAGTTCTTC	CASRLAGGYNEQFF
TRBV6-5	.	TRBJ2-1	.	TGTGCCAGCAGTACCACGCGAAACTCCTACAATGAGCAGTTCTTC	CASSTTRNSYNEQFF
TRBV2	.	TRBJ2-4	.	TGTGCCAGCGGGGCAGGACGGGAAGGTCTAGCCAAAAACATTCAGTACTTC	CASGAGREGLAKNIQYF
TRBV5-1	few	TRBJ2-1	TRBD2	TGCGCCAGCAGCCGTGGACTAGCGGGAGGAATCTACAATGAGCAGTTCTTC	CASSRGLAGGIYNEQFF
TRBV15	.	TRBJ2-7	.	TGTGCCACCAGCCGCTCGCCAGCGGCGAGCTCCTACGAGCAGTACTTC	CATSRSPAASSYEQYF
TRBV6-1	few	TRBJ2-1	TRBD2	TGTGCCAATTCCGCTAGCGGGAGGGTTAGCAATGAGCAGTTCTTC	CANSASGRVSNEQFF
TRBV5-4	.	TRBJ2-1	TRBD1	TGTGCCAGCAGCTTGGCTGGGACAGACCTATACAATGAGCAGTTCTTC	CASSLAGTDLYNEQFF
TRBV4-1	.	TRBJ1-4	.	TGCGCCAGCAGGTCAGGCCGAAATGAAAAACTGTTTTTT	CASRSGRNEKLFF
TRBV5-1	once	TRBJ2-3	.	TGCGCCAGCAGCCTAGGGGGAGCGACAGATACGCAGTATTTT	CASSLGGATDTQYF
TRBV30	.	TRBJ1-2	.	TGTGCCTGGAGACCGCCGTCCTTCTATGGCTACACCTTC	CAWRPPSFYGYTF
TRBV6-5	.	TRBJ2-1	.	TGTGCCAGCAGTTATTCACTCCTGGGCGATGAGCAGTTCTTC	CASSYSLLGDEQFF
TRBV9	.	TRBJ1-1	TRBD1	TGTGCCAGCAGCCGACAGGGGCGCGTGGACACTGAAGCTTTCTTT	CASSRQGRVDTEAFF
TRBV5-6	once	TRBJ2-7	TRBD1	TGTGCCAGCAGCTGGACAGGAGACTCGACCTACGAGCAGTACTTC	CASSWTGDSTYEQYF
TRBV6-1	.	TRBJ2-5	.	TGTGCCAGCAATTGGGGACGGATGTACCAAGAGACCCAGTACTTC	CASNWGRMYQETQYF
TRBV5-5	.	TRBJ2-7	.	TGTGCCAGCAGTTTGACAGCGTTAGTAGGCGAGCAGTACTTC	CASSLTALVGEQYF
TRBV5-1	once	TRBJ1-1	.	TGCGCCAGCAGCTTGGGGAGGAACACTGAAGCTTTCTTT	CASSLGRNTEAFF
TRBV7-2	few	TRBJ2-7	TRBD1	TGTGCCAGCAGCTCCGGGACAGCAAGATTATACGAGCAGTACTTC	CASSSGTARLYEQYF
TRBV6-1	few	TRBJ2-2	TRBD1	TGTGCCAGCAGTGCCGGGACAGGGGGGTTTATCGGGGAGCTGTTTTTT	CASSAGTGGFIGELFF
TRBV4-3	.	TRBJ1-2	TRBD1	TGCGCCAGCAGCCAAGGCCCGGTGACAGGGGGCTCTGGCTACACCTTC	CASSQGPVTGGSGYTF
TRBV10-1	few	TRBJ2-2	.	TGCGCCAGCAGAAAAGGTGGACTGACTAGGGGGAACACCGGGGAGCTGTTTTTT	CASRKGGLTRGNTGELFF
TRBV5-1	.	TRBJ1-1	.	TGCGCCAGCAGCCTACGCGGGGGCGGAGCGAACACTGAAGCTTTCTTT	CASSLRGGGANTEAFF
TRBV7-6	.	TRBJ2-2	.	TGTGCCAGCAGCTTAGTCCGGACCGGGGAGCTGTTTTTT	CASSLVRTGELFF
TRBV6-4	few	TRBJ2-1	.	TGTGCCAGCAGTGTAAGGATTAGCGAGCCCGGCTCCTACAATGAGCAGTTCTTC	CASSVRISEPGSYNEQFF
TRBV9	.	TRBJ2-7	.	TGTGCCAGCAGCGTATCTCTCGGCTACGAGCAGTACTTC	CASSVSLGYEQYF
TRBV29-1	.	TRBJ2-3	TRBD2	TGCAGAGGAACCAGGCTAGCGGAAAACACAGATACGCAGTATTTT	CRGTRLAENTDTQYF
TRBV11-2	.	TRBJ2-3	.	TGTGCCAGCAGCCGCAGGGGAGGAATCACAGATACGCAGTATTTT	CASSRRGGITDTQYF
TRBV19	.	TRBJ1-1	TRBD1	TGTGCCAGTAGTGCCGGGACAGGATTGATTGAAGCTTTCTTT	CASSAGTGLIEAFF
TRBV10-1	.	TRBJ2-7	.	TGCGCCAGACGCGCCCCGTTATCGGTGAGCTACGAGCAGTACTTC	CARRAPLSVSYEQYF
TRBV10-3	.	TRBJ1-4	.	TGTGCCATCAGTGAGTCGGGTAGGGGTGGTGAAAAACTGTTTTTT	CAISESGRGGEKLFF
TRBV7-8	.	TRBJ2-7	TRBD1	TGTGCCAGCAGCTTAGGGCGGACAGGGGGCTTCTACGAGCAGTACTTC	CASSLGRTGGFYEQYF
TRBV30	few	TRBJ1-1	.	TGTGCCTGGGACGGGTACAACACTGAAGCTTTCTTT	CAWDGYNTEAFF
TRBV20-1	.	TRBJ2-1	.	TGCAGTGTGAGCTCCTACAATGAGCAGTTCTTC	CSVSSYNEQFF
TRBV2	few	TRBJ1-2	TRBD1	TGTGCCAGCACCCAACAGGGGCGCAACTATGGCTACACCTTC	CASTQQGRNYGYTF
TRBV4-1	.	TRBJ2-3	TRBD2	TGCGCCAGCAGCACAACTAGCGGGAGTTTAGATACGCAGTATTTT	CASSTTSGSLDTQYF
TRBV19	once	TRBJ1-2	.	TGTGCCAGTAGTATCGGGGGTGGCTACACCTTC	CASSIGGGYTF
TRBV27	.	TRBJ2-1	TRBD1	TGTGCCAGCAGTCCTCCATCGACAGGGGCCCATGAGCAGTTCTTC	CASSPPSTGAHEQFF
TRBV5-4	.	TRBJ1-4	TRBD1	TGTGCCAGCAGCTTGGGTGGGACAGTGACTAATGAAAAACTGTTTTTT	CASSLGGTVTNEKLFF
TRBV6-5	.	TRBJ2-1	.	TGTGCCAGCAGTTACTCGTTCGCCCACTCCTACAATGAGCAGTTCTTC	CASSYSFAHSYNEQFF
TRBV9	.	TRBJ2-3	.	TGTGCCAGCAACAGGGACACAGATACGCAGTATTTT	CASNRDTDTQYF
TRBV7-6	.	TRBJ2-5	TRBD1	TGTGCCAGCAGCTTAGCGGGACAGGGAGAAGAGACCCAGTACTTC	CASSLAGQGEETQYF
TRBV6-5	.	TRBJ2-7	TRBD2	TGTGCCAGCAGTTACACCGGACTGGGGAGGGACGAGCAGTACTTC	CASSYTGLGRDEQYF